The TCR beta chain under discussion was sequenced for a study of shared clonotypes between healthy human individuals. An approximately 200 ng quantity of DNA, 25,000 to 35,000 T cell genomes, went into the sorted-subset replicate PCRs. Sequencing used immunoSEQ multiplex PCR; TCRdb keeps in-frame clones, though not all of them. Of millions of clones detected, roughly 91% appear once; the ten largest clones hold under 2%. Comments on this clone: Within the sample, other DNA sequences also encode this same CDR3.

The naive CD8 fraction comprised CD45RO-negative cells positively selected for CCR7 and excluded terminally differentiated effector memory CD45RA+ cells. V was pared by 6 bases and J by 9 bases, with 12 bases between. The CDR3 covers 12 residues. Germline loops: CDR1 MDHEN, CDR2 SYDVKM. This receptor was obtained from a man in his late teens or twenties in good health. Some clones in this sample may be carry-over from other donors' samples. The sample taken for sequencing was naive CD8+ T cells from PBMCs. This chain links TRBV28 with TRBJ2-1; no clear D gene. The CDR3 here is CASRGLAAEQFF. The CDR3 region has the DNA TGTGCCAGCAGAGGTCTGGCTGCTGAGCAGTTCTTC.